What follows describes a single T cell receptor beta chain. The germline CDR1 and CDR2 sequences are MNHNY and SVGAGI (reference sequence). Trimming took 6 bases from V and 6 from J; bases not matched to a gene: 5. CDR3 length: 14 residues. These data come from a study of cytomegalovirus exposure and HLA in healthy donors. Study in general: A later analysis reported the 120 or so validation repertoires used the same platform as the approximately 660 first-cohort repertoires.

Sequenced by immunoSEQ multiplex PCR; TCRdb stores in-frame clones only, minus some. The sample includes 250,000 to 350,000 clones, roughly 90% of them seen just once. The donors were part of the roughly 120-subject validation cohort, which stood apart from the roughly 730-subject first cohort. Material: PBMCs. V and J are TRBV6-6 and TRBJ1-4, with 9 bases lining up with TRBD1. The TCR sequence derives from a woman aged 18-35 years in good health and CMV-seronegative. The CDR3 nucleotides read TGTGCCAGCAGCCAACAGGGGGCATATGAAAAACTGTTTTTT. It is translated as CASSQQGAYEKLFF.